This T cell receptor (beta chain) was profiled in a study of OX40 agonist ivuxolimab in advanced cancers. The wider study: Ivuxolimab doses were 0.01, 0.1, 0.3, 1.5, 3 or 10 mg/kg every 2 weeks. Dose-escalation patients' cancers were hepatocellular carcinoma, melanoma, renal cell or head and neck cancer. Males comprised around 80% of the group, whose mean age was 60 years (range 23 to 79). Three patients, one with hepatocellular carcinoma and two with cutaneous melanoma, responded partially.

The CDR3 has 15 residues. V lost 4 bases and J lost 3; bases outside the gene matches: 7. Germline V gene data show CDR1 as MGHRA and CDR2 as YSYEKL. Measured with immunoSEQ multiplex PCR; TCRdb has only the in-frame clones, and not every one. Here the sample spans more than 80,000 clones, roughly 85% being singletons. The material was CD4+ or CD8+ T cells sorted from blood, obtained in a trial of the OX40 agonist ivuxolimab. This rearrangement joins TRBV4-1 to TRBJ2-7; 9 nucleotides line up with TRBD1. This receptor was taken from an adult with an advanced solid tumor such as melanoma, head and neck, liver or kidney cancer. The CDR3 sequence: CASSPLRDRDYEQYF. CDR3 sequence (DNA): TGCGCCAGCAGCCCCCTCAGGGACAGGGACTACGAGCAGTACTTC.